The 32 T cell receptor beta chains listed next were all sequenced from one sample in a study of T cells in Graves' hyperthyroidism and ophthalmopathy. Amplified TCR beta CDR3 regions came from RNA transcripts. In the first-round RT-PCR of the TCR CDR3, the HTBI primer set was used. TCRdb re-called the multiplex PCR reads through MiXCR, storing one row per CDR3 protein. The table lists 150,000 to 200,000 distinct CDR3 sequences, 17% of them singletons. The sequenced sample was blood. Receptors were obtained from a woman aged 50 to 60 with Graves' hyperthyroidism.

The chain couples TRBV6-2 or TRBV6-3 to TRBJ2-3, with a tentative D call TRBD2 (7 bases). CDR1 and CDR2 (germline): MNHEY, SVGEGT. There are 17 residues in the CDR3. Trimming shortened V by 2 bases and J by 0 bases, and 15 bases separated the two germline ends. CDR3 sequence reads: CASSYVGGGFSTDTQYF. The CDR3 DNA sequence: TGTGCCAGCAGTTACGTGGGGGGGGGCTTTAGCACAGATACGCAGTATTTT.

The table lists this clonotype with many counts. This chain links TRBV15 with TRBJ2-7, with D maybe TRBD1 (6 bases). V lost 1 base to trimming and J lost 0 bases, with 13 bases between them. The CDR3 loop spans 16 amino acids. CDR1 and CDR2 (germline): LNHNV, YYDKDF (reference sequence). CDR3 sequence (DNA): TGTGCCACCAGCAGAGGAAGGGGGACCAGCTCCTACGAGCAGTACTTC. Amino acids: CATSRGRGTSSYEQYF.

A remark on this clonotype: One junction end does not reproduce the germline sequence, and a read error may be involved. The chain recombines TRBV19 with TRBJ1-1; a possible D gene is TRBD1 (5 bases). This CDR3 is 15 amino acids long. Germline CDR1 LNHDA, CDR2 SQIVND (reference sequence). DNA of the CDR3: TGTGCCGGTAGTACAGGAGTTAACCGGAACACTGAAGCTTTCTTT. Translating it yields CAGSTGVNRNTEAFF.

The chain uses TRBV7-9 and TRBJ1-2; 7 bases match TRBD1. Germline CDR1 is SEHNR and CDR2 is FQNEAQ (reference sequence). The V gene end was trimmed by 4 bases and the J gene end by 8 bases; junction bases not matched to a gene: 7. The CDR3 is made up of 13 amino acids. The CDR3 nucleotides are TGTGCCAGCAGCTCCGGACAGGTTGGAGGCTACACCTTC. Residues: CASSSGQVGGYTF. Full variable domain (outside the CDR3, taken from reference TRBV7-9 and TRBJ1-2): DTGVSQNPRHKITKRGQNVTFRCDPISEHNRLYWYRQTLGQGPEFLTYFQNEAQLEKSRLLSDRFSAERPKGSFSTLEIQRTEQGDSAMYLCASSSGQVGGYTFGSGTRLTVV.

At least ten counts were recorded for this clonotype. The chain employs TRBV28 and TRBJ1-2; TRBD1 might be the D (5 bases). Germline V lookup: CDR1 MDHEN, CDR2 SYDVKM. V was cut by 6 bases and J by 4 bases, with 18 bases left in between. The CDR3 contains 15 residues. CDR3 sequence: CASRQTGTGGYGYTF. The CDR3 DNA sequence: TGTGCCAGCAGGCAAACCGGGACGGGCGGCTATGGCTACACCTTC.

With regard to this clonotype: A much larger clone lies a single base off, so this may be a read error. The genes are TRBV28 and TRBJ1-2; a weak D match, TRBD1 (5 bases). This CDR3 contains 15 residues. Germline lookup yields CDR1 MDHEN and CDR2 SYDVKM. The ends were cut back, 1 base at V and 7 bases at J, with 16 bases in the middle. The CDR3: CASSLYQPRAGGYTF. CDR3 sequence (DNA): TGTGCCAGCAGTTTATACCAACCCAGGGCGGGTGGCTACACCTTC.

This clonotype has a count of ten or more. The V gene is TRBV5-1, the J gene TRBJ2-5; D possibly corresponds to TRBD2 (6 bases). The CDR3 loop spans 16 amino acids. V was trimmed by 3 bases and J by 2 bases, leaving 17 bases between them. Germline CDR1 SGHRS, CDR2 YFSETQ. For the CDR3, the DNA is TGCGCCAGCAGCTGGGAGGCGGGGAGGAGTCAAGAGACCCAGTACTTC. Its translation: CASSWEAGRSQETQYF. The full variable domain, its missing parts supplied by reference TRBV5-1 and TRBJ2-5, is KAGVTQTPRYLIKTRGQQVTLSCSPISGHRSVSWYQQTPGQGLQFLFEYFSETQRNKGNFPGRFSGRQFSNSRSEMNVSTLELGDSALYLCASSWEAGRSQETQYFGPGTRLLVL.

This clonotype has at least ten counts. The J gene is TRBJ1-6, the V gene TRBV13; 7 nucleotides line up with TRBD1. CDR3 length: 15 amino acids. Germline trimming cut 3 bases from V and 6 bases from J; bases unmatched to any gene: 5. Germline CDR1 and CDR2: PRHDT and FYEKMQ (reference sequence). CDR3 DNA: TGTGCCAGCAGCTTGGAAACAGGGGCTAATTCACCCCTCCACTTT. This encodes CASSLETGANSPLHF.

V usage is TRBV11-2 and J usage is TRBJ2-5, with TRBD2 as a possible D gene (6 bases). The germline V gene has CDR1 SGHAT and CDR2 FQNNGV. The V end lost 5 bases, the J end lost 2 bases, and 18 bases lay between the germline ends. This CDR3 is 16 amino acids long. The CDR3 spells CASSLRSSAWQETQYF. The CDR3 DNA reads TGTGCCAGCAGCCTAAGGTCTAGCGCATGGCAAGAGACCCAGTACTTC.

This clonotype was detected ten times or more. The chain recombines TRBV2 with TRBJ1-5; D call uncertain. This CDR3 comprises 17 residues. Germline V gene data show CDR1 as SNHLY and CDR2 as FYNNEI. Trimming shortened V by 1 base and J by 2 bases, and 15 bases separated the two germline ends. DNA for the CDR3: TGTGCCAGCAGTGAAGAGCAAGGAAAAAGGGGCAATCAGCCCCAGCATTTT. Its protein product is CASSEEQGKRGNQPQHF.

The sample holds a few counts of this clonotype. J is TRBJ1-5 and V is TRBV4-1; D call uncertain. The CDR3 contains 13 residues. The V end lost 0 bases, the J end lost 6 bases, and 6 bases lay between the germline ends. Per germline, CDR1 MGHRA and CDR2 YSYEKL. The CDR3 here is CASSQDSSQPQHF. The CDR3 coding sequence is TGCGCCAGCAGCCAAGACAGCTCTCAGCCCCAGCATTTT.

The rearrangement joins TRBV2 to TRBJ1-1; D is ambiguous. V lost 2 bases and J lost 1, with 5 bases in between. The CDR3 length is 13 residues. Germline V CDR1 and CDR2: SNHLY, FYNNEI. DNA of the CDR3: TGTGCCAGCAGTGAACGCCCGAACACTGAAGCTTTCTTT. Translating gives CASSERPNTEAFF.

The chain links TRBV10-3 to TRBJ2-2; 10 bases match TRBD2. V lost 4 bases, J lost 7 bases, and 9 bases stayed unmatched. The germline V gene has CDR1 ENHRY and CDR2 SYGVKD. The length of the CDR3 is 16 residues. The CDR3 reads CAISVTAGGPVGELFF. The CDR3, as DNA: TGTGCCATCAGTGTTACAGCGGGAGGGCCCGTCGGGGAGCTGTTTTTT.

The V gene is TRBV11-1, the J gene TRBJ2-7, with D possibly TRBD2 on 5 matching bases. CDR1 is SGHAT and CDR2 is FQDESV in the germline V gene (reference sequence). The CDR3 is 17 residues long. Trimming cost V 1 base and J 4 bases, with 20 bases left between them. The CDR3 reads CASSLGSEGPGTYEQYF. The DNA for the CDR3 is TGTGCCAGCAGCTTAGGGTCGGAAGGGCCGGGAACTTACGAGCAGTACTTC.

This clonotype was observed a handful of times. J is TRBJ1-2 and V is TRBV4-1; 8 bases are shared with TRBD1. V trimming: 4 bases; J trimming: 7 bases; junction bases outside the gene matches: 8. CDR1 is MGHRA and CDR2 is YSYEKL in the germline V gene. This CDR3 has 14 amino acids. CDR3 region: CASSPTGTGGGYTF. The CDR3 nucleotides read TGCGCCAGCAGCCCCACCGGGACAGGAGGTGGCTACACCTTC.

This clonotype was recorded many times. The chain carries TRBV20-1 and TRBJ1-1; D is perhaps TRBD1 (6 bases). The V gene's germline CDR1 is DFQATT and CDR2 SNEGSKA (reference sequence). This CDR3 is 15 amino acids long. Between the trimmed V and J ends, which lost 0 bases and 1 base, there was a span of 12 bases. The CDR3 region has the DNA TGCAGTGCTAGAGATACGGGGGGCCCGAACACTGAAGCTTTCTTT. Translation gives CSARDTGGPNTEAFF.

This clonotype turned up a few times. At one end the junction does not follow the germline gene, possibly because of a read error. The chain couples TRBV6-1 to TRBJ2-4; weak D call: TRBD1 (5 bases). Germline assignment: CDR1 MNHNS and CDR2 SASEGT. The CDR3 totals 13 residues. CDR3: CASLTGTKNVQYF. The CDR3 nucleotides read TGTGCCAGCTTAACAGGAACCAAAAACGTTCAGTACTTC.

This clonotype showed up many times. The V and J genes are TRBV6-1 and TRBJ1-2; 8 bases match TRBD1. Germline V gene data show CDR1 as MNHNS and CDR2 as SASEGT. V lost 4 bases to trimming and J lost 4 bases; unmatched junction nucleotides: 8. This CDR3 contains 15 residues. The CDR3 here is CASSARTGHSYGYTF. CDR3 DNA: TGTGCCAGCAGTGCGAGGACAGGGCACAGCTATGGCTACACCTTC.

This clonotype was seen a few times. V gene TRBV7-9 combines with J gene TRBJ1-5; TRBD1 agrees at 7 bases. Germline CDR1 SEHNR, CDR2 FQNEAQ (reference sequence). The length of the CDR3 is 17 residues. Trimming at V came to 5 bases and at J to 1 base, leaving 11 bases not matched to a gene. The CDR3, as DNA: TGTGCCAGCAGCACCTCCACAGGGGCTTTGAGCAATCAGCCCCAGCATTTT. It is translated as CASSTSTGALSNQPQHF.

This clonotype was picked up many times. The chain employs TRBV20-1 and TRBJ1-2; D might be TRBD1 (5 bases). The CDR3 is made up of 14 amino acids. Trimming shortened V by 5 bases and J by 2 bases, and 15 bases separated the two germline ends. The V gene's germline CDR1 is DFQATT and CDR2 SNEGSKA (reference sequence). CDR3 region: CSAQRGNRNYGYTF. Written as DNA, the CDR3 is TGCAGTGCTCAGAGGGGAAATCGGAACTATGGCTACACCTTC.

This clonotype was seen at least ten times. J is TRBJ1-4 and V is TRBV6-6, with 7 bases identical to TRBD1. J was trimmed by 7 bases and V by 0 bases; bases with no gene match: 8. The CDR3 is made up of 16 amino acids. In germline, CDR1 is MNHNY, CDR2 SVGAGI (reference sequence). CDR3 nucleotides: TGTGCCAGCAGTTACTCCAAGGGGGCCGCGGGTGAAAAACTGTTTTTT. Translated: CASSYSKGAAGEKLFF.

This clonotype was recorded many times. The rearrangement joins TRBV28 to TRBJ2-2; 8 bases are a match to TRBD2. V gave up 4 bases and J gave up 2 bases; unmatched junction bases: 3. This CDR3 is built from 15 residues. Germline CDR1 MDHEN, CDR2 SYDVKM. The CDR3 is CASSSSGSNTGELFF. CDR3 sequence (DNA): TGTGCCAGCAGTTCGAGCGGGAGCAACACCGGGGAGCTGTTTTTT. Combining the CDR3 with reference TRBV28 and TRBJ2-2 gives the whole variable domain DVKVTQSSRYLVKRTGEKVFLECVQDMDHENMFWYRQDPGLGLRLIYFSYDVKMKEKGDIPEGYSVSREKKERFSLILESASTNQTSMYLCASSSSGSNTGELFFGEGSRLTVL.

Ten or more counts support this clonotype. The rearrangement joins TRBV3-1 to TRBJ1-6; tentatively, D is TRBD1 (5 bases). In germline, CDR1 is LGHDT, CDR2 YNNKEL (reference sequence). The length of the CDR3 is 17 residues. V lost 0 bases, J lost 0 bases, and 9 bases lay in between. The chain's CDR3 is CASSQELTASYNSPLHF. CDR3 sequence (DNA): TGTGCCAGCAGCCAAGAGCTGACAGCCTCCTATAATTCACCCCTCCACTTT.

V and J are TRBV6-1 and TRBJ2-6; perhaps D is TRBD1 or TRBD2 (5 bases each). V lost 2 bases and J 4 bases, leaving 9 bases between the germline ends. From germline, CDR1 is MNHNS and CDR2 SASEGT. This CDR3 has 15 residues. The CDR3 spells CASSEWGGGANVLTF. DNA for the CDR3: TGTGCCAGCAGTGAATGGGGCGGGGGGGCCAACGTCCTGACTTTC.

This clonotype was found many times. V gene TRBV24-1 combines with J gene TRBJ2-3; 7 nucleotides line up with TRBD1. V lost 4 bases to trimming and J lost 5 bases; unmatched junction nucleotides: 11. This CDR3 is built from 16 residues. Germline V lookup: CDR1 KGHDR, CDR2 SFDVKD. Here the CDR3 reads CATSDPHPGGEDTQYF. Here the CDR3 DNA reads TGTGCCACCAGTGACCCCCACCCAGGGGGAGAAGATACGCAGTATTTT.

This clonotype has at least ten counts. The chain has TRBV7-9 and TRBJ1-3; 7 nucleotides match TRBD1. Germline V gives CDR1 SEHNR, CDR2 FQNEAQ (reference sequence). J gave up 4 bases and V 5 bases, and 5 bases lay outside the gene matches. This CDR3 comprises 14 residues. As DNA, the CDR3 is TGTGCCAGCAGCCCTGACAGGGCGGGAAACACCATATATTTT. Translated: CASSPDRAGNTIYF.

This clonotype was seen ten or more times. The V and J genes are TRBV6-2 or TRBV6-3 and TRBJ1-2; perhaps TRBD1 as D (5 bases). The CDR3 totals 14 residues. The germline V and J ends were trimmed by 2 bases and 0 bases, with 7 bases remaining between them. Per germline, CDR1 MNHEY and CDR2 SVGEGT. CDR3 coding DNA: TGTGCCAGCAGTTACCAGACAGCTAACTATGGCTACACCTTC. Its translation: CASSYQTANYGYTF.

The rearrangement links TRBV28 to TRBJ1-4; D may be TRBD1 (6 bases). Germline V gene sequence: CDR1 MDHEN, CDR2 SYDVKM. Trimming stripped 6 bases from V and 7 bases from J, with 9 bases between. This CDR3 is built from 12 residues. CDR3 amino acids: CASRQGFEKLFF. The CDR3 nucleotides read TGTGCCAGCAGACAGGGTTTTGAAAAACTGTTTTTT.

V and J are TRBV4-1 and TRBJ2-3; 10 bases are shared with TRBD2. Germline lookup yields CDR1 MGHRA and CDR2 YSYEKL. V gave up 4 bases and J gave up 0 bases; unmatched junction bases: 13. The CDR3 spans 19 residues. CDR3: CASSRNSGLAVSSTDTQYF. The CDR3 DNA reads as TGCGCCAGCAGCCGAAATAGTGGACTAGCGGTTTCTAGCACAGATACGCAGTATTTT.

This clonotype occurred many times. The V call is TRBV6-1, the J call TRBJ2-1, with 8 nucleotides matching TRBD1. Germline CDR1 reads MNHNS; CDR2 reads SASEGT. The CDR3 is 13 amino acids. V dropped 9 bases and J dropped 0; count of bases not matched to a gene: 1. CDR3 region: CASTGGSYNEQFF. The CDR3 DNA is TGTGCCAGTACAGGGGGCTCCTACAATGAGCAGTTCTTC.

This clonotype was detected many times. This sequence joins TRBV9 and TRBJ1-4; perhaps TRBD1 as D (5 bases). This CDR3 region has 15 residues. Germline values: CDR1 SGDLS, CDR2 YYNGEE. V was trimmed by 4 bases and J by 8 bases, leaving 18 bases between them. The CDR3: CASSSTRRGDEKLFF. The CDR3 DNA is TGTGCCAGCAGCTCAACGAGGAGGGGTGACGAAAAACTGTTTTTT.

This clonotype came up many times. This chain links TRBV6-5 with TRBJ1-1; no clear D gene. Trimming pared 2 bases from V and 4 bases from J, leaving 8 bases between. CDR1 is MNHEY and CDR2 is SVGAGI in the germline V gene. The CDR3 has 13 amino acids. Written as DNA, the CDR3 is TGTGCCAGCAGTTACCAATGGACCACTGAAGCTTTCTTT. This encodes CASSYQWTTEAFF.